Listed here are 20 T cell receptor beta chains from one sample, sequenced in a study of cytomegalovirus exposure and HLA in healthy donors. Repertoires were generated with immunoSEQ multiplex PCR, while TCRdb's copy carries only in-frame clones and drops some. The data contain roughly 150,000 clones, around 96% of them singletons. Sequences were obtained from PBMCs. All receptors derive from a woman in her late teens or twenties in good health and CMV-seronegative.

This chain joins TRBV2 and TRBJ1-2; a possible D gene is TRBD1 (5 bases). The CDR3 is 15 residues long. Germline-derived CDR1 and CDR2 are SNHLY and FYNNEI. Trimming took 4 bases from V and 0 from J, leaving 12 bases between them. The CDR3 here is CASSAGHRANYGYTF. The CDR3 DNA reads as TGTGCCAGCAGTGCCGGACACAGAGCTAACTATGGCTACACCTTC.

The gene calls are TRBV5-6 and TRBJ1-2; unclear D gene. Germline CDR1 and CDR2: SGHDT and YYEEEE. The V end lost 1 base, the J end lost 7 bases, and 20 bases lay between the germline ends. This CDR3 is built from 16 residues. CDR3: CASSLFVGRPYSGYTF. In DNA form, the CDR3 reads TGTGCCAGCAGCTTGTTCGTAGGCAGGCCTTACTCTGGCTACACCTTC.

This chain joins TRBV6-6 and TRBJ2-7, with D uncertain. The CDR3 consists of 14 residues. Germline values: CDR1 MNHNY, CDR2 SVGAGI (reference sequence). V lost 2 bases to trimming and J lost 3 bases, with 11 bases between them. The CDR3 bases are TGTGCCAGCAGTTACGAGGTCACCAACTACGAGCAGTACTTC. It encodes CASSYEVTNYEQYF.

V usage is TRBV19 and J usage is TRBJ2-7; perhaps TRBD1 as D (6 bases). There are 16 residues in the CDR3. Per the germline V gene, CDR1 is LNHDA and CDR2 is SQIVND (reference sequence). V was clipped by 6 bases and J by 1 base, with 19 bases between them. Here the CDR3 reads CASRPDAAGASYEQYF. Here the CDR3 DNA reads TGTGCCAGTAGACCTGACGCGGCAGGGGCTTCCTACGAGCAGTACTTC.

CDR3 region: CASSKPGVETQYF. The CDR3 bases are TGTGCCAGCAGTAAGCCAGGCGTGGAGACCCAGTACTTC. The chain combines TRBV6-5 with TRBJ2-5; D not resolved. Germline CDR1 is MNHEY and CDR2 is SVGAGI. V shed 5 bases and J shed 5 bases, with 12 bases lying between them. The CDR3 runs 13 residues.

The V call is TRBV19, the J call TRBJ1-1; 8 bases align to TRBD1. V lost 5 bases and J lost 4; bases outside the gene matches: 9. Germline CDR1 is LNHDA and CDR2 is SQIVND (reference sequence). The CDR3 extends over 15 amino acids. The CDR3 DNA reads as TGTGCCAGTAGTTTACTCCCACAGGGGGTCACTGAAGCTTTCTTT. Protein product: CASSLLPQGVTEAFF.

V usage is TRBV9 and J usage is TRBJ2-5; perhaps TRBD2 as D (6 bases). Trimming shortened V by 2 bases and J by 3 bases, and 14 bases separated the two germline ends. Germline loops: CDR1 SGDLS, CDR2 YYNGEE. The CDR3 spans 15 residues. CDR3 sequence: CASSVTGGPKETQYF. The CDR3 bases are TGTGCCAGCAGCGTGACCGGGGGACCTAAAGAGACCCAGTACTTC.

V and J are TRBV4-3 and TRBJ2-5, with 15 bases identical to TRBD2. CDR3 size: 17 residues. Germline V gene sequence: CDR1 LGHNA, CDR2 YSLEER. V lost 0 bases, J lost 5 bases, and 4 bases stayed unmatched. The CDR3 sequence is CASSQDGLAGGRETQYF. CDR3 nucleotide sequence: TGCGCCAGCAGCCAAGATGGACTAGCGGGGGGGCGTGAGACCCAGTACTTC.

This chain joins TRBV19 and TRBJ2-7, with TRBD1 matching over 7 bases. Losses at the gene ends were 5 bases for V and 2 bases for J; bases not matched to a gene: 6. Germline loops: CDR1 LNHDA, CDR2 SQIVND (reference sequence). CDR3 size: 14 residues. The CDR3: CASSLGTAAYEQYF. The DNA for the CDR3 is TGTGCCAGTAGTCTTGGGACAGCTGCCTACGAGCAGTACTTC.

The V call is TRBV27, the J call TRBJ1-6; 7 positions agree with TRBD1. Trimming at V came to 4 bases and at J to 9 bases, leaving 6 bases not matched to a gene. Germline CDR1 and CDR2: MNHEY and SMNVEV (reference sequence). This CDR3 is 14 amino acids long. DNA of the CDR3: TGTGCCAGCAGTTCGTTACAGGGGAGTTCACCCCTCCACTTT. Its translation is CASSSLQGSSPLHF.

V gene TRBV7-2 combines with J gene TRBJ1-3; maybe TRBD1 (5 bases). V gave up 4 bases and J gave up 7 bases, with 11 bases separating them. The CDR3 is 13 amino acids. Germline loops: CDR1 SGHTA, CDR2 FQGNSA. In DNA, the CDR3 is TGTGCCAGCAGCTCCTTCAGGGCTAACACCATATATTTT. Translating gives CASSSFRANTIYF.

The genes are TRBV13 and TRBJ2-1; D uncertain. Germline CDR1 reads PRHDT; CDR2 reads FYEKMQ (reference sequence). Trimming removed 4 bases from V and 5 bases from J, with 6 bases in between. CDR3 size: 12 residues. The DNA for the CDR3 is TGTGCCAGCAGCTCGGGTAACAATGAGCAGTTCTTC. Translating gives CASSSGNNEQFF. The full variable domain, completed using reference TRBV13 and TRBJ2-1, is AAGVIQSPRHLIKEKRETATLKCYPIPRHDTVYWYQQGPGQDPQFLISFYEKMQSDKGSIPDRFSAQQFSDYHSELNMSSLELGDSALYFCASSSGNNEQFFGPGTRLTVL.

As concerns this clone: One junction end disagrees with the germline gene, perhaps due to a read error. The CDR3 DNA follows: TGCGCCAGCAGTTTGGGACAGCGAGGCGGATATGGCTACACCTTC. Its translation is CASSLGQRGGYGYTF. The chain uses TRBV5-1 and TRBJ1-2; TRBD1 aligns across 7 bases. CDR3 length: 15 amino acids. Germline CDR1 reads SGHRS; CDR2 reads YFSETQ. Looking up the rest from reference TRBV5-1 and TRBJ1-2 gives the full variable domain: KAGVTQTPRYLIKTRGQQVTLSCSPISGHRSVSWYQQTPGQGLQFLFEYFSETQRNKGNFPGRFSGRQFSNSRSEMNVSTLELGDSALYLCASSLGQRGGYGYTFGSGTRLTVV.

The genes are TRBV4-3 and TRBJ2-2, with 8 bases matching TRBD2. Trimming removed 5 bases from V and 4 bases from J; junction bases left unmatched: 12. From germline, CDR1 is LGHNA and CDR2 YSLEER. The CDR3 consists of 17 residues. The CDR3, as DNA: TGCGCCAGCAGCTTCGAATACGGGGGGGCGGCCACCGGGGAGCTGTTTTTT. Residues: CASSFEYGGAATGELFF.

The chain couples TRBV13 to TRBJ2-3, with a possible D match to TRBD2 (5 bases). The germline V gene has CDR1 PRHDT and CDR2 FYEKMQ (reference sequence). CDR3 length: 16 amino acids. V gave up 7 bases and J gave up 1 base, with 18 bases separating them. CDR3 residues: CASTPLGSSRTDTQYF. DNA of the CDR3: TGTGCCAGCACCCCCCTCGGGTCTAGCCGCACAGATACGCAGTATTTT.

This clone has just a few counts. V usage is TRBV30 and J usage is TRBJ1-1; TRBD1 aligns across 9 bases. The length of the CDR3 is 13 residues. J gave up 9 bases and V 2 bases, and 7 bases lay outside the gene matches. The germline CDR1 and CDR2 sequences are GTSNPN and SVGIG (reference sequence). This CDR3 is CAWSMTGGLQAFF. The CDR3 bases are TGTGCCTGGAGTATGACAGGGGGTCTCCAAGCTTTCTTT. The whole variable domain, filled in from reference TRBV30 and TRBJ1-1, reads SQTIHQWPATLVQPVGSPLSLECTVEGTSNPNLYWYRQAAGRGLQLLFYSVGIGQISSEVPQNLSASRPQDRQFILSSKKLLLSDSGFYLCAWSMTGGLQAFFGQGTRLTVV.

V is TRBV7-6 and J is TRBJ1-1; D is unresolved. CDR1 is SGHVS, CDR2 FNYEAQ, per germline. Trimming took 0 bases from V and 3 from J, leaving 8 bases between them. This CDR3 contains 14 residues. The CDR3 reads CASSLAPTDTEAFF. CDR3 bases: TGTGCCAGCAGCTTAGCACCCACAGACACTGAAGCTTTCTTT.

This clone was seen only once. V usage is TRBV6-5 and J usage is TRBJ2-5, with TRBD1 as a possible D gene (6 bases). Germline CDR1 is MNHEY and CDR2 is SVGAGI. The CDR3 extends over 16 amino acids. The V end was cut by 0 bases, the J end by 5 bases, with 16 bases between. The CDR3 bases are TGTGCCAGCAGTTACTCCGGGACATACTCAGGGGAGACCCAGTACTTC. Translation: CASSYSGTYSGETQYF.

This rearrangement joins TRBV12-5 to TRBJ2-7; 7 nucleotides agree with TRBD1. Per the germline V gene, CDR1 is LGHNT and CDR2 is FRNRAP. Germline trimming cut 6 bases from V and 1 base from J; bases unmatched to any gene: 6. The CDR3 is 14 amino acids. The DNA for the CDR3 is TGTGCTAGTGGAGATTACAGGGGTTCCTACGAGCAGTACTTC. Amino acid sequence: CASGDYRGSYEQYF.

This clone was found once. The gene calls are TRBV9 and TRBJ1-6; TRBD1 matches at 7 bases. V shed 4 bases, J shed 9 bases, and the junction held 10 bases outside the gene matches. The CDR3 consists of 15 residues. Germline CDR1 SGDLS, CDR2 YYNGEE. This chain's CDR3 is CASSPTQGQSSPLHF. CDR3 DNA sequence: TGTGCCAGCAGCCCCACACAGGGGCAGAGTTCACCCCTCCACTTT. The full variable domain, completed using reference TRBV9 and TRBJ1-6, is DSGVTQTPKHLITATGQRVTLRCSPRSGDLSVYWYQQSLDQGLQFLIQYYNGEERAKGNILERFSAQQFPDLHSELNLSSLELGDSALYFCASSPTQGQSSPLHFGNGTRLTVT.